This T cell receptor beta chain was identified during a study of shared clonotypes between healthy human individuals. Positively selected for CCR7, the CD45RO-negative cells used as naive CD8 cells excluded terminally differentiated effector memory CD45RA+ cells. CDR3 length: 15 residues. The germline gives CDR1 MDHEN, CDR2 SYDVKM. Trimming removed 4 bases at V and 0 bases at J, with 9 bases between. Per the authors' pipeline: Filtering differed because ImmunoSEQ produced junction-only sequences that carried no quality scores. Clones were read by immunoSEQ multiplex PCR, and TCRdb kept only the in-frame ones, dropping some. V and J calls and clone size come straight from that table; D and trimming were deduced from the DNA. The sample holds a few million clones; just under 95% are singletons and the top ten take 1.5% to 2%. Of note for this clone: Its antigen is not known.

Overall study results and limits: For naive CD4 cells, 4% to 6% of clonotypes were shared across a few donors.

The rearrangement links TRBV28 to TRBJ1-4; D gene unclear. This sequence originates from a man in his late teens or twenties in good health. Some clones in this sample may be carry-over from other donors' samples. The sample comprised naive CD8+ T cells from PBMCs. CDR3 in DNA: TGTGCCAGCAGTTCCCTGGAGTCAACTAATGAAAAACTGTTTTTT. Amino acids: CASSSLESTNEKLFF.